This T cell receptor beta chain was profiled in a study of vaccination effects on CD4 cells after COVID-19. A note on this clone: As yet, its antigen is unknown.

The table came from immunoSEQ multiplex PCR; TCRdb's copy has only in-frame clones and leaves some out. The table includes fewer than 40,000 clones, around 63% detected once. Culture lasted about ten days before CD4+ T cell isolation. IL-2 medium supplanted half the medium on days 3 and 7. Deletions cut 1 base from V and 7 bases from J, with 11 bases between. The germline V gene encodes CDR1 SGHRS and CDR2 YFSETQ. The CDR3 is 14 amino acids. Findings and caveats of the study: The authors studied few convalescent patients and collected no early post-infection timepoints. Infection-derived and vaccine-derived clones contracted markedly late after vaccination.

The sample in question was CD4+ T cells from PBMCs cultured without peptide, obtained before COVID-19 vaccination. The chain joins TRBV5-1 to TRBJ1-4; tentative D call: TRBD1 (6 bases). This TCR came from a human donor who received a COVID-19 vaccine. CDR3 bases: TGCGCCAGCAGCTTGAACAGGGCGGGTGAAAAACTGTTTTTT. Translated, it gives CASSLNRAGEKLFF.